This passage covers 26 T cell receptor beta chains from one sample sequenced in a study of blood T cell repertoires in COVID-19. Data came from immunoSEQ multiplex PCR; TCRdb stores just in-frame clones and leaves some out. The sample lists over 200,000 clones, about nine tenths seen once, with 15% to 19% in the top ten. The sequencing sample was made of PBMCs or T cells enriched from blood (not recorded which). The receptors come from a man aged 18 to 30 who had recovered from COVID-19.

This clone was found a few times. This rearrangement joins TRBV4-2 to TRBJ1-5, with 8 bases matching TRBD1. V was pared by 0 bases and J by 3 bases, with 7 bases of the junction left unmatched. Per the germline V gene, CDR1 is LGHNA and CDR2 is YNFKEQ. The CDR3 sequence is 17 residues long. DNA for the CDR3: TGTGCCAGCAGCCAAGATCCCGGGACAGGAGTCAATCAGCCCCAGCATTTT. This sequence encodes CASSQDPGTGVNQPQHF.

The chain links TRBV19 to TRBJ1-2, with TRBD1 matching over 7 bases. The junction had 11 bases not matched to a gene; V was cut back by 4 bases and J by 3 bases. The CDR3 spans 16 residues. From germline, CDR1 is LNHDA and CDR2 SQIVND (reference sequence). The CDR3 here is CASSTESTGWDYGYTF. As DNA, the CDR3 is TGTGCCAGTAGTACGGAGTCGACAGGGTGGGACTATGGCTACACCTTC.

This clone occurred once. CDR3 sequence reads: CATSDPGLAGGSDTGELFF. The CDR3 bases are TGTGCCACCAGTGACCCCGGACTAGCGGGAGGTTCGGACACCGGGGAGCTGTTTTTT. The chain links TRBV24-1 to TRBJ2-2; 14 nucleotides match TRBD2. V was pared by 4 bases and J by 3 bases, with 9 bases of the junction left unmatched. From germline, CDR1 is KGHDR and CDR2 SFDVKD. The CDR3 length is 19 residues.

The chain recombines TRBV6-5 with TRBJ1-5; 7 nucleotides line up with TRBD1. CDR1 and CDR2 (germline): MNHEY, SVGAGI. J was trimmed by 7 bases and V by 0 bases; bases with no gene match: 3. The CDR3 consists of 14 residues. The CDR3 bases are TGTGCCAGCAGTTACTCCGCAGGGGGGCAGCCCCAGCATTTT. Amino acid sequence: CASSYSAGGQPQHF.

As concerns this clone: This CDR3 is also generated by other DNA sequences in the sample. The genes are TRBV10-1 and TRBJ2-1, with D possibly being TRBD1 (6 bases). This CDR3 region has 15 residues. CDR1 and CDR2 (germline): WNHNN, SYGVQD (reference sequence). Deletions cut 6 bases from V and 7 bases from J, with 19 bases between. The CDR3 sequence: CASSHSGQGINEQFF. Written as DNA, the CDR3 is TGCGCCAGCAGCCACTCGGGGCAGGGGATAAATGAGCAGTTCTTC.

The CDR3 region is CASCRSRQGNQPQHF. For the CDR3, the DNA is TGTGCCAGCTGTCGCTCCAGGCAGGGCAATCAGCCCCAGCATTTT. The chain combines TRBV28 with TRBJ1-5; D remains ambiguous. The CDR3 extends over 15 amino acids. Germline V lookup: CDR1 MDHEN, CDR2 SYDVKM. V was shortened by 8 bases and J by 2 bases, with 16 bases between the two germline ends.

The chain uses TRBV5-4 and TRBJ1-6, with no clear D. This CDR3 spans 15 amino acids. Trimming left V 4 bases short and J 0 bases short, with 8 bases between. Germline assignment: CDR1 SGHNT and CDR2 YYREEE (reference sequence). CDR3 region: CASSRDSSYNSPLHF. CDR3 DNA: TGTGCCAGCAGCCGGGATAGCTCCTATAATTCACCCCTCCACTTT.

The V gene is TRBV7-9, the J gene TRBJ1-2; perhaps TRBD1 as D (5 bases). The germline V gene encodes CDR1 SEHNR and CDR2 FQNEAQ (reference sequence). With 1 base removed from V and 6 bases from J, the gap between germline ends came to 15 bases. This CDR3 contains 15 residues. The DNA of the CDR3 is TGTGCCAGCAGCTTAGAAATACAGGCGCTGCATGGCTACACCTTC. Translating gives CASSLEIQALHGYTF.

This chain uses TRBV3-1 (or the pseudogene TRBV3-2) with TRBJ1-2; a possible D gene is TRBD1 (5 bases). V lost 5 bases and J 4 bases, leaving 14 bases between the germline ends. This CDR3 is built from 14 residues. The germline gives CDR1 LGHDT, CDR2 YNNKEL (reference sequence). CDR3 protein: CASSARGGIYGYTF. The CDR3 nucleotides are TGTGCCAGCAGCGCCCGGGGGGGTATCTATGGCTACACCTTC.

The chain uses TRBV3-1 (or the pseudogene TRBV3-2) and TRBJ1-2; 7 positions agree with TRBD1. In germline, CDR1 is LGHDT, CDR2 YNNKEL (reference sequence). Unmatched junction bases numbered 6, after V lost 7 bases and J lost 4 bases. The CDR3 runs to 13 residues. CDR3 in amino acids: CASNHRGVYGYTF. Written as DNA, the CDR3 is TGTGCCAGCAACCACAGGGGAGTCTATGGCTACACCTTC.

This clone occurred a few times. The chain carries TRBV2 and TRBJ1-5; possibly TRBD1 for D (6 bases). The CDR3 has 13 residues. The germline V gene encodes CDR1 SNHLY and CDR2 FYNNEI. V lost 6 bases to trimming and J lost 2 bases, with 8 bases between them. The CDR3 protein is CASRGAGNQPQHF. In DNA form, the CDR3 reads TGTGCCAGCAGGGGGGCAGGCAATCAGCCCCAGCATTTT.

The V call is TRBV10-1, the J call TRBJ2-3; D uncertain. Looked up from germline, CDR1 is WNHNN and CDR2 is SYGVQD (reference sequence). The CDR3 has 14 amino acids. The V and J ends lost 2 bases and 7 bases respectively, with 13 bases between them. CDR3 coding DNA: TGCGCCAGCAGTGAGCGGTTACTCGAGAATACGCAGTATTTT. It translates to CASSERLLENTQYF.

V usage is TRBV7-3 and J usage is TRBJ2-1; 10 bases are shared with TRBD2. The CDR3 totals 16 residues. CDR1 SGHTA and CDR2 FQGTGA come from the germline V gene. V shed 0 bases, J shed 8 bases, and the junction held 7 bases outside the gene matches. CDR3 loop: CASSLTLAGALDEQFF. In nucleotides, the CDR3 is TGTGCCAGCAGCTTAACTCTAGCGGGGGCACTCGATGAGCAGTTCTTC.

The chain is built from TRBV2 and TRBJ2-7, with 8 bases fitting TRBD2. The CDR3 runs to 18 residues. Germline CDR1 SNHLY, CDR2 FYNNEI. Trimming removed 6 bases from V and 3 bases from J; junction bases left unmatched: 19. The CDR3 loop is CASSRRGGGTPGRYEQYF. For the CDR3, the DNA is TGTGCCAGCAGCCGGCGAGGCGGGGGGACGCCGGGGCGCTACGAGCAGTACTTC.

V gene TRBV28 combines with J gene TRBJ1-5; 8 nucleotides align to TRBD1. Per the germline V gene, CDR1 is MDHEN and CDR2 is SYDVKM. The CDR3 totals 17 residues. The ends lost 5 bases at V and 0 bases at J; junction bases unmatched: 9. The CDR3 region is CASSHRTGRLSNQPQHF. CDR3 coding DNA: TGTGCCAGCAGTCATAGGACAGGGAGGCTTAGCAATCAGCCCCAGCATTTT. The complete variable domain, with remaining parts taken from reference TRBV28 and TRBJ1-5, reads DVKVTQSSRYLVKRTGEKVFLECVQDMDHENMFWYRQDPGLGLRLIYFSYDVKMKEKGDIPEGYSVSREKKERFSLILESASTNQTSMYLCASSHRTGRLSNQPQHFGDGTRLSIL.

The chain carries TRBV9 and TRBJ1-6; TRBD1 agrees at 7 bases. The V gene end was trimmed by 5 bases and the J gene end by 5 bases; junction bases not matched to a gene: 4. CDR3 length equals 14 residues. CDR1 SGDLS and CDR2 YYNGEE come from the germline V gene. CDR3 nucleotides: TGTGCCAGCAGTCGGGGGACAGATAATTCACCCCTCCACTTT. Residues: CASSRGTDNSPLHF.

V gene TRBV28 combines with J gene TRBJ1-1; TRBD1 aligns across 9 bases. V was pared by 4 bases and J by 7 bases, with 7 bases of the junction left unmatched. Germline CDR1 reads MDHEN; CDR2 reads SYDVKM. This CDR3 has 14 amino acids. CDR3 nucleotide sequence: TGTGCCAGCAGTTCTCCGGGACAGGGATTTGAAGCTTTCTTT. It specifies CASSSPGQGFEAFF.

This chain links TRBV4-2 with TRBJ2-7; D is possibly TRBD2 (6 bases). The V end lost 0 bases, the J end lost 1 base, and 13 bases lay between the germline ends. Germline lookup yields CDR1 LGHNA and CDR2 YNFKEQ. This CDR3 has 16 amino acids. The CDR3 loop is CASSQERHGGSYEQYF. CDR3 nucleotides: TGTGCCAGCAGCCAAGAACGACATGGAGGGTCCTACGAGCAGTACTTC.

The chain couples TRBV15 to TRBJ2-1, with 8 bases matching TRBD1. The germline CDR1 and CDR2 sequences are LNHNV and YYDKDF (reference sequence). There are 16 residues in the CDR3. The trim removed 0 bases at V and 3 bases at J, leaving 4 bases unmatched. DNA of the CDR3: TGTGCCACCAGCAGAGATTATGGACAGGGCTACAATGAGCAGTTCTTC. Its protein product is CATSRDYGQGYNEQFF. The variable domain in full, with the rest retrieved from reference TRBV15 and TRBJ2-1, is DAMVIQNPRYQVTQFGKPVTLSCSQTLNHNVMYWYQQKSSQAPKLLFHYYDKDFNNEADTPDNFQSRRPNTSFCFLDIRSPGLGDTAMYLCATSRDYGQGYNEQFFGPGTRLTVL.

V and J are TRBV5-6 and TRBJ2-5; TRBD2 agrees at 8 bases. With 4 bases clipped from V and 2 bases from J, the junction kept 4 bases outside the gene matches. The CDR3 sequence is 14 residues long. Per germline, CDR1 SGHDT and CDR2 YYEEEE. This CDR3 is CASSPGGAQETQYF. The CDR3, as DNA: TGTGCCAGCAGCCCGGGGGGGGCACAAGAGACCCAGTACTTC.

The gene calls are TRBV7-6 and TRBJ2-7; 11 positions match TRBD2. V gave up 5 bases and J gave up 3 bases; unmatched junction bases: 6. Germline CDR1 SGHVS, CDR2 FNYEAQ. The CDR3 loop spans 15 amino acids. The CDR3 nucleotides read TGTGCCAGCAGCCCGTTGACTAGCGGGAACTACGAGCAGTACTTC. Translating it yields CASSPLTSGNYEQYF. The full variable domain, rest sourced from reference TRBV7-6 and TRBJ2-7, is GAGVSQSPRYKVTKRGQDVALRCDPISGHVSLYWYRQALGQGPEFLTYFNYEAQQDKSGLPNDRFSAERPEGSISTLTIQRTEQRDSAMYRCASSPLTSGNYEQYFGPGTRLTVT.

This chain uses TRBV27 with TRBJ1-5, with D maybe TRBD1 (5 bases). Germline V gene data show CDR1 as MNHEY and CDR2 as SMNVEV (reference sequence). Trimming removed 3 bases from V and 4 bases from J, with 16 bases in between. This CDR3 has 16 residues. This CDR3 reads CASSFPKGVGNQPQHF. CDR3 nucleotides: TGTGCCAGCAGTTTTCCCAAAGGGGTGGGAAATCAGCCCCAGCATTTT.

This clone has only one observation. The chain recombines TRBV10-3 with TRBJ2-5, with 8 nucleotides matching TRBD2. The CDR3 extends over 15 amino acids. Losses at the gene ends were 5 bases for V and 3 bases for J; bases not matched to a gene: 8. CDR1 ENHRY and CDR2 SYGVKD come from the germline V gene. The CDR3 bases are TGTGCCATCAGTCCGGGACTAGGGGAAGAAGAGACCCAGTACTTC. It translates to CAISPGLGEEETQYF.

The chain has TRBV7-8 and TRBJ2-3, with 7 positions matching TRBD1. There are 17 residues in the CDR3. Germline-derived CDR1 and CDR2 are SGHVS and FQNEAQ. Trimming cost V 4 bases and J 0 bases; bases outside gene matches: 10. The CDR3, as DNA: TGTGCCAGCAGCTCCACCGGTGGGACAGACAGCACAGATACGCAGTATTTT. Translated, it gives CASSSTGGTDSTDTQYF.

The chain combines TRBV3-1 (or the pseudogene TRBV3-2) with TRBJ1-4, with 8 positions matching TRBD1. The length of the CDR3 is 15 residues. The germline V gene encodes CDR1 LGHDT and CDR2 YNNKEL (reference sequence). Unmatched junction bases numbered 8, after V lost 5 bases and J lost 6 bases. CDR3 sequence reads: CASSYFRGQDEKLFF. The CDR3 DNA is TGTGCCAGCAGCTACTTCAGGGGGCAGGATGAAAAACTGTTTTTT.

The V gene is TRBV11-2, the J gene TRBJ1-2; D is perhaps TRBD1 (5 bases). CDR1 is SGHAT, CDR2 FQNNGV, per germline. The V gene lost 5 bases and the J gene lost 2 bases, with 15 bases spanning the gap. The CDR3 consists of 15 residues. CDR3 region: CASSASGLGNYGYTF. The CDR3 DNA reads as TGTGCCAGCAGCGCCTCAGGGTTGGGGAACTATGGCTACACCTTC.